This T cell receptor (beta chain) derives from a study of shared clonotypes between healthy human individuals. Remarks on this clone: The antigen is undetermined.

General study points: The naive CD4 repertoires of several donors were compared, and roughly 5% of clonotypes were shared.

TCRdb's table, derived via immunoSEQ multiplex PCR, lists solely in-frame clones and lacks some. In the table there are around 2,100,000 clones, about 95% of which are singletons. The V gene's germline CDR1 is SGHAT and CDR2 FQNNGV. After removal of 2 bases from V and 7 bases from J, the junction contained 8 bases not matched to a gene. The CDR3 sequence is 15 residues long. Positively selected for CCR7, the CD45RO-negative cells used as naive CD8 cells excluded terminally differentiated effector memory CD45RA+ cells. This sequence originates from a man younger than 35 in good health. Material for sequencing was naive CD8+ T cells sorted from blood. The chain recombines TRBV11-2 with TRBJ2-1, with TRBD2 matching 7 bases. CDR3 in amino acids: CASSLPGGPRNEQFF. The CDR3 nucleotides read TGTGCCAGCAGCTTACCGGGAGGCCCTAGGAATGAGCAGTTCTTC.